This record covers a single T cell receptor (beta chain). These data originate in a study of blood T cell repertoires in COVID-19. Germline assignment: CDR1 ENHRY and CDR2 SYGVKD. The trim removed 7 bases at V and 8 bases at J, leaving 12 bases unmatched. CDR3 size: 15 residues. Those who participated ranged in age from roughly 18 to 90 years and resided in under 25 US areas. Method: immunoSEQ multiplex PCR; TCRdb's copy keeps in-frame clones and lacks some. This sample has around 260,000 clones; 75% to 95% occur once, and the top ten carry roughly 1.1%. The sample comprised PBMCs or T cells enriched from blood (not recorded which). The source of this sequence is a woman aged 25 to 45 who had recovered from COVID-19. The genes are TRBV10-3 and TRBJ2-2, with 8 bases matching TRBD1. The chain's CDR3 is CAITRGQEGSGELFF. The CDR3 DNA follows: TGTGCCATCACCAGGGGGCAGGAAGGTTCTGGGGAGCTGTTTTTT.